Listed here are 32 T cell receptor beta chains from one sample, sequenced in a study of T cells in Graves' hyperthyroidism and ophthalmopathy. Regions amplified from RNA transcripts were the TCR beta CDR3 regions. Initially, a first-round RT-PCR of the TCR CDR3 employed the HTBI primer set. TCRdb used MiXCR to reprocess the multiplex PCR reads, holding one entry per CDR3 protein. This table holds 500,000 to 600,000 distinct CDR3 sequences, around 15% found once. The sequenced material came from blood. All receptors come from a woman aged 18-30 years with Graves' hyperthyroidism.

This chain uses TRBV7-2 with TRBJ1-5; D is unresolved. The CDR3 runs to 14 residues. Germline values: CDR1 SGHTA, CDR2 FQGNSA. Between the trimmed V and J ends, which lost 0 bases and 7 bases, there was a span of 10 bases. The chain's CDR3 is CASSLAVGGQPQHF. The CDR3 DNA sequence: TGTGCCAGCAGCTTAGCGGTAGGAGGACAGCCCCAGCATTTT.

This rearrangement joins TRBV19 to TRBJ2-5; 7 bases are a match to TRBD2. The CDR3 runs to 17 residues. V lost 0 bases, J lost 1 base, and 8 bases stayed unmatched. Germline CDR1 LNHDA, CDR2 SQIVND (reference sequence). The CDR3 is CASSIEGRSGAQETQYF. For the CDR3, the DNA is TGTGCCAGTAGTATAGAGGGGAGAAGCGGGGCCCAAGAGACCCAGTACTTC.

This sequence joins TRBV29-1 and TRBJ2-5, with 11 nucleotides matching TRBD2. The length of the CDR3 is 13 residues. The V gene's germline CDR1 is SQVTM and CDR2 ANQGSEA. V was pared by 5 bases and J by 2 bases, with 1 base of the junction left unmatched. CDR3 region: CSVRLAGQETQYF. CDR3 coding DNA: TGCAGCGTTAGACTAGCGGGACAAGAGACCCAGTACTTC.

This chain joins TRBV7-2 and TRBJ2-1, with no clear D. The ends were cut back, 1 base at V and 11 bases at J, with 9 bases in the middle. The CDR3 is 12 residues long. Germline CDR1 is SGHTA and CDR2 is FQGNSA. CDR3 sequence reads: CASSLGLGKQFF. The CDR3 nucleotides are TGTGCCAGCAGCTTAGGACTTGGAAAGCAGTTCTTC.

This clonotype has ten or more counts. The V call is TRBV11-2, the J call TRBJ2-3; D assignment may be TRBD1 or TRBD2 (5 bases each). The CDR3 length is 16 residues. The germline V gene has CDR1 SGHAT and CDR2 FQNNGV. Trimming stripped 0 bases from V and 1 base from J, with 11 bases between. The CDR3 protein is CASSLDLRGRTDTQYF. CDR3 bases: TGTGCCAGCAGCTTAGATCTACGGGGACGCACAGATACGCAGTATTTT.

Ten or more counts support this clonotype. This chain links TRBV27 with TRBJ2-3, with TRBD1 matching 9 bases. Germline values: CDR1 MNHEY, CDR2 SMNVEV (reference sequence). The CDR3 covers 15 residues. V was pared by 3 bases and J by 5 bases, with 6 bases of the junction left unmatched. The CDR3 loop is CASSFETGGLDTQYF. As DNA, the CDR3 is TGTGCCAGCAGTTTCGAGACAGGGGGATTAGATACGCAGTATTTT.

The genes are TRBV13 and TRBJ2-7; the match to TRBD1 covers 10 bases. This CDR3 region has 13 residues. J lost 3 bases, V lost 8 bases, and 4 bases had no gene match. The germline gives CDR1 PRHDT, CDR2 FYEKMQ (reference sequence). CDR3 nucleotides: TGTGCCAGCGCGGGGACAGGGGACTACGAGCAGTACTTC. Translation gives CASAGTGDYEQYF.

The rearrangement joins TRBV20-1 to TRBJ2-1, with 10 bases that match TRBD2. The length of the CDR3 is 16 residues. Germline V gene sequence: CDR1 DFQATT, CDR2 SNEGSKA (reference sequence). V lost 2 bases, J lost 2 bases, and 6 bases stayed unmatched. This CDR3 reads CSARLSGRAAYNEQFF. Written as DNA, the CDR3 is TGCAGTGCTAGATTGAGCGGGAGGGCCGCCTACAATGAGCAGTTCTTC.

In this sample, this clonotype turned up a few times. The gene calls are TRBV28 and TRBJ1-2; 8 positions match TRBD1. The CDR3 is 15 residues long. The germline gives CDR1 MDHEN, CDR2 SYDVKM. V trimming: 6 bases; J trimming: 4 bases; junction bases outside the gene matches: 10. The CDR3 DNA follows: TGTGCCAGCAGCCCCGGGACAGGTCTCACCTATGGCTACACCTTC. Encoded protein: CASSPGTGLTYGYTF.

This clonotype was observed many times. The chain has TRBV5-1 and TRBJ2-3, with 11 nucleotides matching TRBD2. The germline CDR1 and CDR2 sequences are SGHRS and YFSETQ. The CDR3 loop spans 20 amino acids. The V and J ends lost 3 bases and 4 bases, in that order; junction bases with no gene match: 19. CDR3 sequence (DNA): TGCGCCAGCAGCTGGAGAGTCCCGGGACTAGCGGAGGGGGGTTCAGATACGCAGTATTTT. Encoded protein: CASSWRVPGLAEGGSDTQYF.

The rearrangement uses TRBV9 and TRBJ1-3; D is uncertain. Germline assignment: CDR1 SGDLS and CDR2 YYNGEE. CDR3 size: 16 residues. Trimming removed 4 bases from V and 4 bases from J, with 18 bases in between. CDR3 DNA: TGTGCCAGCAGCCTCCAGCCTACAGTTTCGGGAAACACCATATATTTT. Translated: CASSLQPTVSGNTIYF.

The chain combines TRBV5-1 with TRBJ2-7; the D gene is possibly TRBD1 (5 bases). Trimming pared 3 bases from V and 0 bases from J, leaving 22 bases between. CDR1 is SGHRS and CDR2 is YFSETQ in the germline V gene. The CDR3 is 18 residues long. The CDR3: CASSWSLETPDSSYEQYF. For the CDR3, the DNA is TGCGCCAGCAGCTGGAGCCTGGAAACCCCCGACAGCTCCTACGAGCAGTACTTC.

A remark on this clonotype: This may stem from a read error, because a much larger clone lies one nucleotide away. The V and J genes are TRBV20-1 and TRBJ2-7, with TRBD1 matching 7 bases. V lost 4 bases and J lost 2; bases outside the gene matches: 8. CDR3 size: 14 residues. The V gene's germline CDR1 is DFQATT and CDR2 SNEGSKA (reference sequence). CDR3 sequence (DNA): TGCAGTGCTAAAAGACAGGGTCCCCCCTACGAGCAGTACTTC. Its protein product is CSAKRQGPPYEQYF.

The chain combines TRBV6-2 or TRBV6-3 with TRBJ1-5, with D perhaps TRBD1 (5 bases). The CDR3 length is 16 residues. V was cut by 0 bases and J by 2 bases, with 11 bases left in between. The V gene's germline CDR1 is MNHEY and CDR2 SVGEGT. The CDR3 DNA follows: TGTGCCAGCAGTTACTCCCCCAGGGCCGGCAATCAGCCCCAGCATTTT. It codes for CASSYSPRAGNQPQHF.

V usage is TRBV7-9 and J usage is TRBJ2-1; the D gene is possibly TRBD1 (6 bases). The germline V gene has CDR1 SEHNR and CDR2 FQNEAQ (reference sequence). The V end was cut by 8 bases, the J end by 4 bases, with 18 bases between. This CDR3 comprises 15 residues. For the CDR3, the DNA is TGTGCCAGCGGCCCTGGACAGTTCGGGTACAATGAGCAGTTCTTC. It encodes CASGPGQFGYNEQFF.

This clonotype was seen many times. The chain carries TRBV2 and TRBJ2-1; D may be TRBD2 (5 bases). The germline V gene encodes CDR1 SNHLY and CDR2 FYNNEI. The CDR3 is 14 amino acids. V lost 7 bases and J 1 base, leaving 11 bases between the germline ends. Written as DNA, the CDR3 is TGTGCCAGCAAGAGAAGCGGATCCTACAATGAGCAGTTCTTC. Translated, it gives CASKRSGSYNEQFF.

This clonotype was found many times. The chain couples TRBV12-3 or TRBV12-4 to TRBJ1-1; D gene unclear. V lost 4 bases to trimming and J lost 5 bases, with 17 bases between them. This CDR3 spans 15 amino acids. The chain's CDR3 is CASSWSPATGTEAFF. CDR3 sequence (DNA): TGTGCCAGCAGTTGGTCTCCAGCCACGGGAACTGAAGCTTTCTTT.

This clonotype was seen more than once but under ten times. The chain employs TRBV28 and TRBJ2-3, with TRBD2 as a possible D gene (7 bases). CDR1 and CDR2 from the germline V gene are MDHEN and SYDVKM. The CDR3 has 16 amino acids. Deletions cut 5 bases from V and 5 bases from J, with 20 bases between. CDR3 sequence: CASSTPGGQRGDTQYF. CDR3 in DNA: TGTGCCAGCAGTACCCCGGGGGGCCAGAGGGGAGATACGCAGTATTTT.

This clonotype was detected ten times or more. The V and J genes are TRBV24-1 and TRBJ2-3; 14 bases are shared with TRBD2. This CDR3 is 16 amino acids long. The V and J ends lost 3 bases and 3 bases, in that order; junction bases with no gene match: 1. The germline V gene has CDR1 KGHDR and CDR2 SFDVKD. This chain's CDR3 is CATSDRTSGRTDTQYF. The CDR3 region has the DNA TGTGCCACCAGTGATCGGACTAGCGGGAGGACAGATACGCAGTATTTT.

The sample holds a few counts of this clonotype. With a much larger clone just one base away, this may be a read error. The chain carries TRBV28 and TRBJ2-5; tentatively, D is TRBD2 (6 bases). V dropped 3 bases and J dropped 14 bases, with 28 bases sitting between them. There are 16 residues in the CDR3. Germline CDR1 is MDHEN and CDR2 is SYDVKM. CDR3 bases: TGTGCCAGCAGTTTCGGGAGTTGGAGCAGACAAGGAGGGGAATACTTC. Encoded protein: CASSFGSWSRQGGEYF. Looking up the rest from reference TRBV28 and TRBJ2-5 gives the full variable domain: DVKVTQSSRYLVKRTGEKVFLECVQDMDHENMFWYRQDPGLGLRLIYFSYDVKMKEKGDIPEGYSVSREKKERFSLILESASTNQTSMYLCASSFGSWSRQGGEYFGPGTRLLVL.

V gene TRBV6-1 combines with J gene TRBJ1-2; D is uncertain. CDR1 and CDR2 (germline): MNHNS, SASEGT. This CDR3 has 12 residues. Trimming cost V 8 bases and J 4 bases, with 11 bases left between them. CDR3 sequence reads: CASYDGTYGYTF. DNA for the CDR3: TGTGCCAGCTATGACGGCACCTATGGCTACACCTTC.

This clonotype was counted ten times or more. The gene calls are TRBV7-8 and TRBJ2-1; 12 nucleotides agree with TRBD2. Germline trimming cut 0 bases from V and 8 bases from J; bases unmatched to any gene: 11. From germline, CDR1 is SGHVS and CDR2 FQNEAQ. The CDR3 runs to 18 residues. The CDR3 DNA reads as TGTGCCAGCAGCTTAGCCGTCATTAGGACTAGCGGGAACGATGAGCAGTTCTTC. This codes for CASSLAVIRTSGNDEQFF.

There are many counts of this clonotype. V gene TRBV11-3 combines with J gene TRBJ1-1, with D unclear. Trimming left V 1 base short and J 1 base short, with 10 bases between. The CDR3 is 15 amino acids. Germline assignment: CDR1 SGHNT and CDR2 YENEEA. The CDR3 is CASSLVPLTNTEAFF. The CDR3 region has the DNA TGTGCCAGCAGCTTAGTCCCCCTAACGAACACTGAAGCTTTCTTT.

The chain links TRBV12-5 to TRBJ2-7; D not resolved. CDR1 is LGHNT and CDR2 is FRNRAP in the germline V gene. Trimming shortened V by 1 base and J by 4 bases, and 20 bases separated the two germline ends. CDR3 length equals 17 residues. The CDR3 region is CASGLAPRPAPLYEQYF. In DNA form, the CDR3 reads TGTGCTAGTGGTTTGGCCCCACGTCCAGCACCTTTGTACGAGCAGTACTTC.

The V call is TRBV6-1, the J call TRBJ2-2; D is ambiguous. The CDR3 runs 13 residues. CDR1 is MNHNS, CDR2 SASEGT, per germline. With 3 bases removed from V and 7 bases from J, the gap between germline ends came to 9 bases. CDR3 in DNA: TGTGCCAGCAGTGACGTACACTACGGGGAGCTGTTTTTT. Translating gives CASSDVHYGELFF.

The rearrangement uses TRBV7-9 and TRBJ2-3, with TRBD2 identical over 10 bases. The germline V gene encodes CDR1 SEHNR and CDR2 FQNEAQ (reference sequence). V dropped 0 bases and J dropped 2; count of bases not matched to a gene: 8. The CDR3 consists of 18 residues. The DNA for the CDR3 is TGTGCCAGCAGCTTAGCGCTGAATAGCGGGAGGTTCACAGATACGCAGTATTTT. This gives the protein CASSLALNSGRFTDTQYF.

This clonotype has just a few counts. The chain employs TRBV20-1 and TRBJ2-3; TRBD2 agrees at 10 bases. The CDR3 length is 14 residues. Germline V gene sequence: CDR1 DFQATT, CDR2 SNEGSKA (reference sequence). Germline trimming cut 5 bases from V and 4 bases from J; bases unmatched to any gene: 6. CDR3 protein: CSAPSGRFPDTQYF. DNA of the CDR3: TGCAGTGCTCCTAGCGGGAGATTTCCAGATACGCAGTATTTT.

The V call is TRBV5-8, the J call TRBJ1-5, with D unclear. This CDR3 is built from 16 residues. Per the germline V gene, CDR1 is SGHTS and CDR2 is YDEGEE. V gave up 0 bases and J gave up 0 bases, with 10 bases separating them. The CDR3 DNA sequence: TGTGCCAGCAGCTTGGCCTTGGCAGATAGCAATCAGCCCCAGCATTTT. This codes for CASSLALADSNQPQHF.

There are many counts of this clonotype. The chain has TRBV6-1 and TRBJ2-2; 7 bases map to TRBD2. The J segment lost 6 bases and the V segment lost 4 bases, leaving 8 bases of the junction unmatched. This CDR3 contains 15 residues. Germline V lookup: CDR1 MNHNS, CDR2 SASEGT. The CDR3 spells CASSGVAGEAGELFF. CDR3 DNA: TGTGCCAGCAGTGGTGTTGCGGGAGAGGCCGGGGAGCTGTTTTTT.

Only a few counts were recorded for this clonotype. V gene TRBV2 combines with J gene TRBJ2-5; D might be TRBD2 (5 bases). The germline V gene has CDR1 SNHLY and CDR2 FYNNEI. V lost 4 bases and J 5 bases, leaving 8 bases between the germline ends. The CDR3 has 12 amino acids. CDR3 amino acids: CASSGERETQYF. The CDR3 DNA reads as TGTGCCAGCAGTGGGGAGCGGGAGACCCAGTACTTC.

Comment on this clonotype: At one boundary the junction diverges from the germline segment, which might be a read error. V is TRBV4-2 and J is TRBJ2-7, with D perhaps being TRBD1 or TRBD2 (5 bases each). This CDR3 region has 15 residues. Germline V gene lookup returns CDR1 LGHNA and CDR2 YNFKEQ. The CDR3 DNA follows: TGTGCCTGCAGCCCCCCCGGGGCAGATTCCTACGAGCAGTACTTC. Amino acids: CACSPPGADSYEQYF.

This clonotype was seen many times. This chain links TRBV20-1 with TRBJ2-1; 12 positions match TRBD2. The CDR3 runs to 16 residues. The germline gives CDR1 DFQATT, CDR2 SNEGSKA (reference sequence). The V segment lost 3 bases and the J segment 7 bases; nucleotides outside the gene matches: 10. CDR3 bases: TGCAGTGCTAGGTTTATACTAGCGGGAGGAGATAATGAGCAGTTCTTC. Protein product: CSARFILAGGDNEQFF.